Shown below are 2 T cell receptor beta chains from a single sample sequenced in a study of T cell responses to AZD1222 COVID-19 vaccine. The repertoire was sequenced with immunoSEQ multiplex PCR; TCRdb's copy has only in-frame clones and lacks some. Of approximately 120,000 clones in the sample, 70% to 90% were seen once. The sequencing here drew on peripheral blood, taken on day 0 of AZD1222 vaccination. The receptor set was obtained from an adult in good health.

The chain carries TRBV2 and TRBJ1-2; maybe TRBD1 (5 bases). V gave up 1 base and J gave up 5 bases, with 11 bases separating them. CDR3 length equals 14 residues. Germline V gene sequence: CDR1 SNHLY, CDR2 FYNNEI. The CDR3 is CASSEGYRSYGYTF. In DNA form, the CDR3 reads TGTGCCAGCAGTGAAGGTTACAGGAGTTATGGCTACACCTTC. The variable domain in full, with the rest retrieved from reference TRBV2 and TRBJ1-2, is EPEVTQTPSHQVTQMGQEVILRCVPISNHLYFYWYRQILGQKVEFLVSFYNNEISEKSEIFDDQFSVERPDGSNFTLKIRSTKLEDSAMYFCASSEGYRSYGYTFGSGTRLTVV.

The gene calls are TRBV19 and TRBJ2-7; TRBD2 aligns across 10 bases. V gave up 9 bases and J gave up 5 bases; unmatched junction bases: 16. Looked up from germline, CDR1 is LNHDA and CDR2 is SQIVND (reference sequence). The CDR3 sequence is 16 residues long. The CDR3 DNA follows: TGTGCCAGGCCGGATGAAGCGGGAGGGCCTAGGAACGAGCAGTACTTC. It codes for CARPDEAGGPRNEQYF. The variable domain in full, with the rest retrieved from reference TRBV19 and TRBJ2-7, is DGGITQSPKYLFRKEGQNVTLSCEQNLNHDAMYWYRQDPGQGLRLIYYSQIVNDFQKGDIAEGYSVSREKKESFPLTVTSAQKNPTAFYLCARPDEAGGPRNEQYFGPGTRLTVT.